Below, 16 T cell receptor beta chains from the same sample are listed, as sequenced in a study of PD-1 blockade in classical Hodgkin lymphoma. The repertoire was sequenced with immunoSEQ multiplex PCR; TCRdb's copy has only in-frame clones and lacks some. The sample records 80,000 to 100,000 clones, over 85% being singletons. All the patients suffered relapse after autologous stem cell transplantation, and brentuximab vedotin exposure differed. Sequenced material: peripheral blood mononuclear cells (PBMCs), taken at baseline. All receptors come from a human donor with classical Hodgkin lymphoma.

The V call is TRBV27, the J call TRBJ2-1; perhaps TRBD2 as D (6 bases). Trimming took off 5 bases at V and 2 bases at J, with 13 bases between the two ends. Germline loops: CDR1 MNHEY, CDR2 SMNVEV (reference sequence). The CDR3 has 15 amino acids. This chain's CDR3 is CASSLGGIPYNEQFF. Written as DNA, the CDR3 is TGTGCCAGCAGTCTAGGCGGGATTCCCTACAATGAGCAGTTCTTC.

The chain combines TRBV10-3 with TRBJ2-1; TRBD2 might be the D (5 bases). Germline loops: CDR1 ENHRY, CDR2 SYGVKD. This CDR3 contains 19 residues. Trimming took 2 bases from V and 0 from J, leaving 20 bases between them. CDR3 nucleotide sequence: TGTGCCATCAGTGAGGTTTTAGGCCCCCAGCGGTCCTCCTACAATGAGCAGTTCTTC. Amino acids: CAISEVLGPQRSSYNEQFF.

This chain links TRBV4-2 with TRBJ2-1; TRBD2 might be the D (6 bases). The CDR3 length is 14 residues. Per the germline V gene, CDR1 is LGHNA and CDR2 is YNFKEQ. Trimming removed 3 bases at V and 6 bases at J, with 12 bases between. The CDR3 coding sequence is TGTGCCAGCAGCCAGGATCGGGGGAGCAATGAGCAGTTCTTC. Protein: CASSQDRGSNEQFF.

This clone has more than one count but fewer than ten. The rearrangement links TRBV2 to TRBJ2-3; TRBD2 aligns across 10 bases. Germline CDR1 is SNHLY and CDR2 is FYNNEI. Unmatched junction bases numbered 11, after V lost 5 bases and J lost 9 bases. The CDR3 has 15 residues. The CDR3 DNA follows: TGTGCCAGCAGTCAGCCCCTAGCGGGAGTTCCAACGCAGTATTTT. Translation gives CASSQPLAGVPTQYF.

J is TRBJ2-1 and V is TRBV11-2; D might be TRBD1 or TRBD2, each matching 5 bases. Germline CDR1 reads SGHAT; CDR2 reads FQNNGV. This CDR3 is 14 amino acids long. Trimming took off 0 bases at V and 10 bases at J, with 13 bases between the two ends. DNA of the CDR3: TGTGCCAGCAGCTTAGAATTTTCCCGGGACGAGCAGTTCTTC. This gives the protein CASSLEFSRDEQFF.

This clone appeared a single time. This chain uses TRBV18 with TRBJ2-1, with D maybe TRBD2 (5 bases). Per germline, CDR1 KGHSH and CDR2 LQKENI. This CDR3 has 20 amino acids. The ends were cut back, 3 bases at V and 0 bases at J, with 24 bases in the middle. The CDR3 nucleotides are TGTGCCAGCTCACCGGGCTTAAGAAGGGAGAGGGAGAGCTCCTACAATGAGCAGTTCTTC. Its protein product is CASSPGLRRERESSYNEQFF.

V usage is TRBV18 and J usage is TRBJ2-2; 7 bases agree with TRBD1. The CDR3 consists of 15 residues. Germline CDR1 and CDR2: KGHSH and LQKENI. Germline trimming cut 3 bases from V and 7 bases from J; bases unmatched to any gene: 8. In DNA form, the CDR3 reads TGTGCCAGCTCACCGGAACAGGGGTTCGTCGGGGAGCTGTTTTTT. Its protein product is CASSPEQGFVGELFF.

The chain has TRBV27 and TRBJ2-1; 12 nucleotides agree with TRBD2. Per germline, CDR1 MNHEY and CDR2 SMNVEV (reference sequence). V shed 3 bases, J shed 7 bases, and the junction held 4 bases outside the gene matches. This CDR3 has 15 residues. CDR3 nucleotide sequence: TGTGCCAGCAGTTTTCGACTAGCGGGAGTTAATGAGCAGTTCTTC. This gives the protein CASSFRLAGVNEQFF.

This chain connects TRBV19 to TRBJ1-1; D gene unclear. CDR3 size: 13 residues. V gave up 3 bases and J gave up 0 bases, with 5 bases separating them. In germline, CDR1 is LNHDA, CDR2 SQIVND (reference sequence). The CDR3 protein is CASSMVLNTEAFF. The CDR3 DNA reads as TGTGCCAGTAGTATGGTCTTGAACACTGAAGCTTTCTTT.

This chain joins TRBV5-1 and TRBJ2-5, with TRBD1 identical over 7 bases. The DNA matches TRBJ2-7 better at its end, which makes the J call doubtful. CDR3 length: 14 amino acids. Per the germline V gene, CDR1 is SGHRS and CDR2 is YFSETQ. This CDR3 is CASSTTGTAYEQYF. CDR3 in DNA: TGCGCCAGCAGTACCACCGGGACAGCCTACGAGCAGTACTTC.

The chain has TRBV27 and TRBJ1-5; D ambiguous. The CDR3 consists of 11 residues. Germline V lookup: CDR1 MNHEY, CDR2 SMNVEV (reference sequence). The V gene lost 7 bases and the J gene lost 0 bases, with 1 base spanning the gap. The CDR3 loop is CASNSNQPQHF. The CDR3 DNA sequence: TGTGCCAGCAATAGCAATCAGCCCCAGCATTTT.

The chain uses TRBV19 and TRBJ2-6, with TRBD1 as a possible D gene (6 bases). V was clipped by 4 bases and J by 2 bases, with 21 bases between them. The germline CDR1 and CDR2 sequences are LNHDA and SQIVND (reference sequence). This CDR3 contains 19 residues. CDR3 bases: TGTGCCAGTAGTACCCGATCAGACAGGCGTTTGGCTGGGGCCAACGTCCTGACTTTC. It is translated as CASSTRSDRRLAGANVLTF.

This rearrangement joins TRBV15 to TRBJ2-7; D is possibly TRBD2 (5 bases). This CDR3 spans 15 amino acids. The V end lost 0 bases, the J end lost 2 bases, and 11 bases lay between the germline ends. In germline, CDR1 is LNHNV, CDR2 YYDKDF (reference sequence). CDR3 region: CATSRDPGEAYEQYF. In DNA form, the CDR3 reads TGTGCCACCAGCAGAGATCCCGGGGAAGCCTACGAGCAGTACTTC.

V is TRBV5-6 and J is TRBJ2-1, with TRBD2 matching 12 bases. V lost 0 bases to trimming and J lost 9 bases; unmatched junction nucleotides: 4. The CDR3 is made up of 15 amino acids. In germline, CDR1 is SGHDT, CDR2 YYEEEE. In DNA, the CDR3 is TGTGCCAGCAGCTTGGGGACTAGCGGGATTGGTGAGCAGTTCTTC. Residues: CASSLGTSGIGEQFF. The full variable domain, completed using reference TRBV5-6 and TRBJ2-1, is DAGVTQSPTHLIKTRGQQVTLRCSPKSGHDTVSWYQQALGQGPQFIFQYYEEEERQRGNFPDRFSGHQFPNYSSELNVNALLLGDSALYLCASSLGTSGIGEQFFGPGTRLTVL.

The rearrangement uses TRBV7-8 and TRBJ1-1; D gene uncertain. The V gene's germline CDR1 is SGHVS and CDR2 FQNEAQ. V shed 1 base and J shed 7 bases, with 13 bases lying between them. This CDR3 spans 14 amino acids. CDR3 sequence: CASSLGPTPHEAFF. Written as DNA, the CDR3 is TGTGCCAGCAGCTTAGGTCCCACCCCCCATGAAGCTTTCTTT.

The chain links TRBV5-1 to TRBJ2-1, with 11 bases lining up with TRBD2. This CDR3 has 17 amino acids. Germline CDR1 reads SGHRS; CDR2 reads YFSETQ. Unmatched junction bases numbered 10, after V lost 4 bases and J lost 4 bases. CDR3 nucleotide sequence: TGCGCCAGCAGCCCGGGACTAGCGGTGGGGCTTTACAATGAGCAGTTCTTC. This encodes CASSPGLAVGLYNEQFF.